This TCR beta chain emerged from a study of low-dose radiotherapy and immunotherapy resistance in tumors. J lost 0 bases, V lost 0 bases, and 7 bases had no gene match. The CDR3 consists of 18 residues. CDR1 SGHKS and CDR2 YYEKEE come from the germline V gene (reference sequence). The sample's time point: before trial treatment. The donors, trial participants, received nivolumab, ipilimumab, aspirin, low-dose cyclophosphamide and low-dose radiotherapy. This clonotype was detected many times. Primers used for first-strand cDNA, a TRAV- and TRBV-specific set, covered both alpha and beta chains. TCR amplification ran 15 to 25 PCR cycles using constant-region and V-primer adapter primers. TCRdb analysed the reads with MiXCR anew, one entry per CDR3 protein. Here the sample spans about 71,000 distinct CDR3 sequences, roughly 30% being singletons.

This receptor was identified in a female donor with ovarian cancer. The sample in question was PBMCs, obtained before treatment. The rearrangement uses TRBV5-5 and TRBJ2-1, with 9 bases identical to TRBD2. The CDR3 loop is CASSLGVAGVSSYNEQFF. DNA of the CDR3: TGTGCCAGCAGCTTGGGTGTAGCGGGAGTGAGCTCCTACAATGAGCAGTTCTTC.